The clone carrying this TCR beta chain was found many times. Antigen specificity is unknown. TCRdb called the RACE reads again in MiXCR, with one record for every CDR3 protein. The data hold 300,000 to 450,000 distinct CDR3 sequences, with 4% to 6% observed a single time. This sample was taken from a study of human T cells and chemical hapten exposure. Trimming took off 0 bases at V and 6 bases at J, with 15 bases between the two ends. Germline CDR1 reads SQVTM; CDR2 reads ANQGSEA. The CDR3 extends over 14 amino acids. The time point was: pre-sensitization, week 0. Treatment denoted: therapeutic diphenylcyclopropenone sensitization with weekly scalp DPC. Study-wide points: Positively correlated with patch test score were the counts of PT1 expanded TCRs. High-frequency TCRs, those above 1 in 1000, stayed the same after DPC sensitization.

The material was whole blood, obtained in connection with sensitization to the hapten diphenylcyclopropenone (DPC). This clonotype was sampled from a woman between 45 and 60 years old with alopecia areata. Some clones in this sample may be carry-over from other donors' samples. This chain links TRBV29-1 with TRBJ2-7, with D tentatively TRBD1 (6 bases). In DNA form, the CDR3 reads TGCAGCGTTGAAGATCGAGCAGGGGAAGGCGAGCAGTACTTC. This gives the protein CSVEDRAGEGEQYF.